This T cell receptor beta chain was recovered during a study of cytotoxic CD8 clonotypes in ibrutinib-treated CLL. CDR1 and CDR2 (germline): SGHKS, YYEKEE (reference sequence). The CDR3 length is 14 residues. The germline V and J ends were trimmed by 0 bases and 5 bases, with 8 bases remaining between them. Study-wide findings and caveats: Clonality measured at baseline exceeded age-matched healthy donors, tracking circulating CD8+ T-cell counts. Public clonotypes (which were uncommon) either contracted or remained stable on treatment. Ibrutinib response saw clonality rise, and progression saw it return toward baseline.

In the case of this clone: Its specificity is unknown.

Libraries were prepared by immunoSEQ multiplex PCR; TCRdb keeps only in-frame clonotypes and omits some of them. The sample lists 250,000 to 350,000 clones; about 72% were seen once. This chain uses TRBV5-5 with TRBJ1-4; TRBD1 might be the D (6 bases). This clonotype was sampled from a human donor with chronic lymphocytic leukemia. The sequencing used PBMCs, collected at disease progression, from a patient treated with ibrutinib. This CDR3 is CASSLDRENEKLFF. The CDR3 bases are TGTGCCAGCAGCTTGGACAGGGAGAATGAAAAACTGTTTTTT.